This T cell receptor beta chain emerged from a study of cytomegalovirus exposure and HLA in healthy donors. Whole-study findings and limits: Sequencing had likely introduced a cluster of highly shared sequence variants as an artifact.

The germline V gene encodes CDR1 SGHRS and CDR2 YFSETQ. V lost 0 bases and J lost 4; bases outside the gene matches: 5. The CDR3 has 16 amino acids. The PCR employed 60 Vbeta primers together with 13 Jbeta primers. Only in-frame clones appear in the TCRdb table, and some are missing; sequencing was by immunoSEQ multiplex PCR. The sample has roughly 190,000 clones; roughly 13% are singletons. Points on this clone: The antigen is not known.

The chain is built from TRBV5-1 and TRBJ2-7, with 12 bases that match TRBD2. The sample taken for sequencing was PBMCs. This receptor was identified in a man aged 50-60 years in good health and CMV-seropositive. The CDR3 sequence is CASSLGLAGEGYEQYF. DNA of the CDR3: TGCGCCAGCAGCTTGGGACTAGCGGGGGAGGGATACGAGCAGTACTTC.